Sequencing of this T cell receptor beta chain was carried out in a study of radiation and T cells in renal cell carcinoma. Time point defined: baseline pretreatment blood. Described treatment: 15 Gy SBRT to primary tumor, nephrectomy 4 weeks later. Turning to this clone: Its cognate antigen is unknown.

Overall study results and limits: From baseline, blood top tumor clonotypes peaked at 2 weeks post-radiation. Pretreatment tumor biopsies were lacking, so baseline clonotypes are unknown.

This table comes from immunoSEQ multiplex PCR, and its TCRdb copy is limited to in-frame clones, with some not included. The table lists about 150,000 clones, approximately 90% of them singletons. V lost 3 bases and J lost 2, with 18 bases in between. This CDR3 spans 17 amino acids. The V gene's germline CDR1 is SGDLS and CDR2 YYNGEE. This TCR was recovered from a woman aged 45-65 years with renal cell carcinoma. This specimen was blood, taken from a patient whose treatment included radiotherapy and nephrectomy. V usage is TRBV9 and J usage is TRBJ1-3, with D possibly being TRBD1 (5 bases). The CDR3 DNA reads as TGTGCCAGCAGCGACGAACTGGGACGGAGTACTGGAAACACCATATATTTT. It translates to CASSDELGRSTGNTIYF.